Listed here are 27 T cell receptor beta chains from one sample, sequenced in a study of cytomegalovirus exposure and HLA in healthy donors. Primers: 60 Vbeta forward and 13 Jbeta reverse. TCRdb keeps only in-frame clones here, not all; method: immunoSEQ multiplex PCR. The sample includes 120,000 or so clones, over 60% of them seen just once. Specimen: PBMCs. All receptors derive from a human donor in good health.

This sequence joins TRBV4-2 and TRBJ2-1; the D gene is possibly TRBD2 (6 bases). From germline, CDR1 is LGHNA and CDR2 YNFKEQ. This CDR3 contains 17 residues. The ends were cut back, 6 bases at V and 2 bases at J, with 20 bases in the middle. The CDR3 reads CASRPLGAGATYNEQFF. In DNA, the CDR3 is TGTGCCAGCAGACCGCTTGGAGCGGGCGCGACCTACAATGAGCAGTTCTTC.

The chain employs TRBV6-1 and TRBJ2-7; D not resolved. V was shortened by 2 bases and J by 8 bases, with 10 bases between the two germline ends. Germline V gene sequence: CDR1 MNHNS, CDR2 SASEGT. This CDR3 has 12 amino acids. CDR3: CASSESVNKQYF. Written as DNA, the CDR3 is TGTGCCAGCAGTGAATCAGTCAATAAGCAGTACTTC.

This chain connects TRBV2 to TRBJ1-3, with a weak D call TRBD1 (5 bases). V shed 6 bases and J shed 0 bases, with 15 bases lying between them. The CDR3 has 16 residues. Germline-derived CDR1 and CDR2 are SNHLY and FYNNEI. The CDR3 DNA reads TGTGCCAGCAGCGAAAGGGGCCTTAGCTCTGGAAACACCATATATTTT. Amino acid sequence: CASSERGLSSGNTIYF.

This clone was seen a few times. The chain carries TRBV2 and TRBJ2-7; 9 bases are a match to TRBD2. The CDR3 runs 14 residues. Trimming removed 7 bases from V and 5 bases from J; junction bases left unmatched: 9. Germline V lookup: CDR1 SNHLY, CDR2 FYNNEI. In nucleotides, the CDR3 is TGTGCCAGCAAGTGGGCGGGAGGGCAGAACGAGCAGTACTTC. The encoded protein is CASKWAGGQNEQYF.

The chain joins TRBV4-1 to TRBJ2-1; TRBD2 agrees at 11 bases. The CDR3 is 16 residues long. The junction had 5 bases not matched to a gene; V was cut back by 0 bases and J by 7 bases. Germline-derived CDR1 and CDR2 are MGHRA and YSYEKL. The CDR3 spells CASSQEVVAGGNEQFF. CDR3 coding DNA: TGCGCCAGCAGCCAAGAGGTAGTAGCGGGAGGGAATGAGCAGTTCTTC.

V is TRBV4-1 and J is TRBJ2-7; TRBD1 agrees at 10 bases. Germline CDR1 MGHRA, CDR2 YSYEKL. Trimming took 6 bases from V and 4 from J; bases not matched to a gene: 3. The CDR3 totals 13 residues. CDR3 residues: CASRGTGEYEQYF. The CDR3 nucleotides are TGCGCCAGCAGAGGGACAGGGGAATACGAGCAGTACTTC.

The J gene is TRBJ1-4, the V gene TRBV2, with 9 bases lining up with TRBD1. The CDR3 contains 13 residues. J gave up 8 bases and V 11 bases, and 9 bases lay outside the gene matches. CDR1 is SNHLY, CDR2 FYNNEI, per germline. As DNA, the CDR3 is TGTGCCGGGGGACAGGGAGTCCAGGAAAAACTGTTTTTT. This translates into CAGGQGVQEKLFF.

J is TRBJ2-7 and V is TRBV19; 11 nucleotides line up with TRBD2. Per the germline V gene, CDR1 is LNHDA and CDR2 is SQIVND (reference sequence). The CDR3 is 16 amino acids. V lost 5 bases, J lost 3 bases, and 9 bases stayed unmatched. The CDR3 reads CASSAATSGTVYEQYF. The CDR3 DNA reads TGTGCCAGTAGTGCCGCGACTAGCGGGACAGTCTACGAGCAGTACTTC.

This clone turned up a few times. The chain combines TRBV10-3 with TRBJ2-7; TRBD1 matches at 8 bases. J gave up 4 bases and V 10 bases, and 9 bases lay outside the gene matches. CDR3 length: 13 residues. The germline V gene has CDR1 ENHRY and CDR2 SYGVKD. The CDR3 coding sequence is TGTGCCAGCCGGACAGGGAAAAGTTACGAGCAGTACTTC. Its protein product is CASRTGKSYEQYF.

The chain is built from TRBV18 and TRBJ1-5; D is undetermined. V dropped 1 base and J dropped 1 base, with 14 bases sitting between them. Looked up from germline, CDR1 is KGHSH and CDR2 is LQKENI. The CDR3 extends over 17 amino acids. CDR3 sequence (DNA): TGTGCCAGCTCACCACAGCGGACTGGGAGAAGCAATCAGCCCCAGCATTTT. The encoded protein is CASSPQRTGRSNQPQHF.

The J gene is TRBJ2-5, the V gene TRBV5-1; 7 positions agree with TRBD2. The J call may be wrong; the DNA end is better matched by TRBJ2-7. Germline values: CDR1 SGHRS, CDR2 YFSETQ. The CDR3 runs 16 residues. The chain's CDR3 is CASSLAVLAVGDEQYF. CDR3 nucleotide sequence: TGCGCCAGCAGCTTGGCCGTTCTAGCGGTTGGAGACGAGCAGTACTTC.

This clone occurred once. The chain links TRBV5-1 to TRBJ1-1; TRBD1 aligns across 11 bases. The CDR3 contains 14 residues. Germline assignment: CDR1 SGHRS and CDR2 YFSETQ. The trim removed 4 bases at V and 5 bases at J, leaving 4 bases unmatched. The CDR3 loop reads CASSDGTGGTEAFF. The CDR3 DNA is TGCGCCAGCAGCGACGGGACAGGGGGAACTGAAGCTTTCTTT. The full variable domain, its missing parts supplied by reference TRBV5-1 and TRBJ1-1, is KAGVTQTPRYLIKTRGQQVTLSCSPISGHRSVSWYQQTPGQGLQFLFEYFSETQRNKGNFPGRFSGRQFSNSRSEMNVSTLELGDSALYLCASSDGTGGTEAFFGQGTRLTVV.

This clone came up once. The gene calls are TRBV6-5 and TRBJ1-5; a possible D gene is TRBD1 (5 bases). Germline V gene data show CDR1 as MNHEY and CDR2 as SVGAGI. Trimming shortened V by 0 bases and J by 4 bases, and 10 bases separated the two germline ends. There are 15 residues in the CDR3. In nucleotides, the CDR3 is TGTGCCAGCAGTTACTCGGGGGGGGTGAATCAGCCCCAGCATTTT. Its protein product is CASSYSGGVNQPQHF.

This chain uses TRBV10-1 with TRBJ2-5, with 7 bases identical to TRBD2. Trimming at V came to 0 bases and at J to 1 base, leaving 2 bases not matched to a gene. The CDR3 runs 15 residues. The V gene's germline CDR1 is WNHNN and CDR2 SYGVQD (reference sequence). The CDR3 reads CASSESTGGQETQYF. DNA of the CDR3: TGCGCCAGCAGTGAGTCGACGGGGGGCCAAGAGACCCAGTACTTC.

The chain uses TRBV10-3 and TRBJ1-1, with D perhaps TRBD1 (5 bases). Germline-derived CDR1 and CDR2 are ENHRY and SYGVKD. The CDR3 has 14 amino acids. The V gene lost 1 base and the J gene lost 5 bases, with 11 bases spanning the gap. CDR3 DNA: TGTGCCATCAGTGAGTGGCCCGGGGGGACTGAAGCTTTCTTT. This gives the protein CAISEWPGGTEAFF.

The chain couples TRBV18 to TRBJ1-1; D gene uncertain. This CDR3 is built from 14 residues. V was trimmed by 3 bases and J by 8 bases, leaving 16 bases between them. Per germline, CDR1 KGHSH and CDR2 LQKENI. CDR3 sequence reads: CASSPPGRRREAFF. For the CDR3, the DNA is TGTGCCAGCTCACCCCCCGGGCGCCGGAGGGAAGCTTTCTTT.

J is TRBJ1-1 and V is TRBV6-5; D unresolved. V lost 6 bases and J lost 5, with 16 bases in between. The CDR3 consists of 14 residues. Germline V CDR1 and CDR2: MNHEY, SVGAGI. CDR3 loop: CASSQIQGRTEAFF. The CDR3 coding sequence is TGTGCCAGCAGCCAAATACAAGGGAGAACTGAAGCTTTCTTT.

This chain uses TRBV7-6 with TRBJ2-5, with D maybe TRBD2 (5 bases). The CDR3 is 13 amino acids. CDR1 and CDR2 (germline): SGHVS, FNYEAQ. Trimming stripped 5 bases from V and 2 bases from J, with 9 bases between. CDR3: CASSRGPQETQYF. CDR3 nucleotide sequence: TGTGCCAGCAGCCGAGGGCCTCAAGAGACCCAGTACTTC.

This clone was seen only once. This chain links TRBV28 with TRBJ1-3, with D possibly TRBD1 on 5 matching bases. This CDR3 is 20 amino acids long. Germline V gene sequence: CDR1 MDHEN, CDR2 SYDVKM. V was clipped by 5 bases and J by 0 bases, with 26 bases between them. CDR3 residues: CASSPVGGVSGQSSGNTIYF. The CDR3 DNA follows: TGTGCCAGCAGTCCGGTGGGCGGTGTATCAGGGCAGAGCTCTGGAAACACCATATATTTT. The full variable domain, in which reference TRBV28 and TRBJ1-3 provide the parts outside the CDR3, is DVKVTQSSRYLVKRTGEKVFLECVQDMDHENMFWYRQDPGLGLRLIYFSYDVKMKEKGDIPEGYSVSREKKERFSLILESASTNQTSMYLCASSPVGGVSGQSSGNTIYFGEGSWLTVV.

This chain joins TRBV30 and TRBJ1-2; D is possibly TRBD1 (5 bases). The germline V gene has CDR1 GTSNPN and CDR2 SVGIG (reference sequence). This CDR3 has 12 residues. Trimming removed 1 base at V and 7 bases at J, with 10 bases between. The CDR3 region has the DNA TGTGCCTGGAGTGCGCAGGGCGGTGGCTACACCTTC. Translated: CAWSAQGGGYTF.

Here the CDR3 DNA reads TGTGCCAGCAGCTTATGCGAGAGGAGCACTGAAGCTTTCTTT. Protein product: CASSLCERSTEAFF. The rearrangement links TRBV7-3 to TRBJ1-1; D remains ambiguous. The V gene lost 2 bases and the J gene lost 4 bases, with 11 bases spanning the gap. Germline CDR1 is SGHTA and CDR2 is FQGTGA. CDR3 length equals 14 residues. The entire variable domain, with the rest obtained from reference TRBV7-3 and TRBJ1-1, is as follows: GAGVSQTPSNKVTEKGKYVELRCDPISGHTALYWYRQSLGQGPEFLIYFQGTGAADDSGLPNDRFFAVRPEGSVSTLKIQRTERGDSAVYLCASSLCERSTEAFFGQGTRLTVV.

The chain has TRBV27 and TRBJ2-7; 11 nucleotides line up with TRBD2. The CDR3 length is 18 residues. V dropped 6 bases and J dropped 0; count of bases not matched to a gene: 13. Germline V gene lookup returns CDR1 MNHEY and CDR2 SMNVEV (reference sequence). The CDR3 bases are TGTGCCAGCAGCCCCACCCCCGCTAGCGGGAGGAACTCCTACGAGCAGTACTTC. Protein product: CASSPTPASGRNSYEQYF.

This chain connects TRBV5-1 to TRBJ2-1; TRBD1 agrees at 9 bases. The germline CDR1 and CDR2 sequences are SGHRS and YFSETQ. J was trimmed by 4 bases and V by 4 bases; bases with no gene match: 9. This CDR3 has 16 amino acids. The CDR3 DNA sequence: TGCGCCAGCAGCCCACCAGGGACAGGGACTTACAATGAGCAGTTCTTC. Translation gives CASSPPGTGTYNEQFF.

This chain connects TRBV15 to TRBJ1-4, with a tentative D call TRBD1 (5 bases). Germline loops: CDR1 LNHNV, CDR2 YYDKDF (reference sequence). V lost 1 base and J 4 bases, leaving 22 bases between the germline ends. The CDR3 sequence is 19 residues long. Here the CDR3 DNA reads TGTGCCACCAGCAGAGGGGCCAGGACAACGCAACTTTATAATGAAAAACTGTTTTTT. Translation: CATSRGARTTQLYNEKLFF.

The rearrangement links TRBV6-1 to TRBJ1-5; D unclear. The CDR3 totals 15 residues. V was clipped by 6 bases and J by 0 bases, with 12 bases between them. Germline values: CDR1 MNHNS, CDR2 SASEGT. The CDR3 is CASRESGNSNQPQHF. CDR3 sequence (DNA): TGTGCCAGCAGAGAATCCGGTAATAGCAATCAGCCCCAGCATTTT.

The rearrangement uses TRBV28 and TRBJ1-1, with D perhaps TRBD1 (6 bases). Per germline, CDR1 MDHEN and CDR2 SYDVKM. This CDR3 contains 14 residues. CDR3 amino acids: CTSTTWTANTEAFF. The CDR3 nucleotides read TGTACCTCTACCACCTGGACAGCGAACACTGAAGCTTTCTTT.

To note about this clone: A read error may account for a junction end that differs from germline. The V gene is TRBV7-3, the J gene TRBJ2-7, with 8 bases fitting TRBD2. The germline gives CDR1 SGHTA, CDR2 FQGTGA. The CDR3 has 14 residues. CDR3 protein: CASSSTSGSYEQCF. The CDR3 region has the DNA TGTGCCAGCAGCTCAACTAGCGGTTCCTACGAGCAGTGCTTC.